What follows are 17 T cell receptor beta chains derived from one specimen sequenced in a study of shared clonotypes between healthy human individuals. Assay used: immunoSEQ multiplex PCR; TCRdb lists only in-frame clones, some missing. Here the sample spans around 1.1 million clones, around three quarters being singletons. Material for sequencing was memory CD4+ T cells from PBMCs. Subset in this sample: CD45RA-negative fraction. These receptors were collected from a man aged 18 to 29 in good health. Some clones in this sample may be carry-over from other donors' samples.

The sample holds one count of this clone. This sequence joins TRBV19 and TRBJ1-1; 7 nucleotides agree with TRBD1. The CDR3 length is 13 residues. The V gene's germline CDR1 is LNHDA and CDR2 SQIVND (reference sequence). Unmatched junction bases numbered 5, after V lost 3 bases and J lost 7 bases. This CDR3 is CASSIDREGEAFF. CDR3 DNA sequence: TGTGCCAGTAGTATTGACAGGGAAGGTGAAGCTTTCTTT.

The V gene is TRBV10-1, the J gene TRBJ2-5; 11 bases are a match to TRBD2. The CDR3 extends over 16 amino acids. Germline CDR1 reads WNHNN; CDR2 reads SYGVQD (reference sequence). The V gene end was trimmed by 5 bases and the J gene end by 2 bases; junction bases not matched to a gene: 7. Here the CDR3 reads CASSWSSGRLQETQYF. CDR3 nucleotide sequence: TGCGCCAGCAGTTGGTCTAGCGGGAGGCTACAAGAGACCCAGTACTTC.

The chain joins TRBV5-4 to TRBJ2-7; possibly TRBD2 for D (6 bases). Germline V lookup: CDR1 SGHNT, CDR2 YYREEE (reference sequence). V was trimmed by 5 bases and J by 2 bases, leaving 17 bases between them. The CDR3 length is 15 residues. The CDR3 is CASRAGGGEAYEQYF. CDR3 in DNA: TGTGCCAGCAGAGCCGGTGGAGGGGAAGCCTACGAGCAGTACTTC.

CDR3 bases: TGCAGCGCCGCGGTATGGGGGGTAATCGGGAATGAGCAGTTCTTC. Translating it yields CSAAVWGVIGNEQFF. The chain couples TRBV29-1 to TRBJ2-1, with a possible D match to TRBD2 (6 bases). V was shortened by 7 bases and J by 7 bases, with 23 bases between the two germline ends. The CDR3 contains 15 residues. Germline CDR1 SQVTM, CDR2 ANQGSEA.

This sequence joins TRBV5-1 and TRBJ2-7; 8 nucleotides agree with TRBD1. The CDR3 is 20 residues long. V lost 4 bases to trimming and J lost 6 bases; unmatched junction nucleotides: 27. The germline V gene encodes CDR1 SGHRS and CDR2 YFSETQ. CDR3: CASSPKGRDRGNLETGEQYF. The DNA of the CDR3 is TGCGCCAGCAGCCCCAAAGGACGAGACAGGGGCAACCTCGAGACGGGCGAGCAGTACTTC.

This clone has only a few counts. The sample carries other DNA sequences with the same CDR3. V is TRBV6-5 and J is TRBJ1-1, with 7 bases matching TRBD1. Trimming at V came to 2 bases and at J to 3 bases, leaving 3 bases not matched to a gene. Germline V gives CDR1 MNHEY, CDR2 SVGAGI. This CDR3 has 14 amino acids. The CDR3 region is CASSYRQGHTEAFF. For the CDR3, the DNA is TGTGCCAGCAGTTACCGACAGGGACACACTGAAGCTTTCTTT.

The chain uses TRBV28 and TRBJ1-2; the match to TRBD1 covers 9 bases. The V gene's germline CDR1 is MDHEN and CDR2 SYDVKM. The CDR3 length is 14 residues. The trim removed 7 bases at V and 4 bases at J, leaving 7 bases unmatched. CDR3 residues: CASTRTGGSYGYTF. DNA of the CDR3: TGTGCCAGCACAAGAACAGGGGGCAGCTATGGCTACACCTTC.

The CDR3 bases are TGTGCCAGCAGTTTGGGGGGGCGCGGGGCTGAAGCTTTCTTT. This sequence encodes CASSLGGRGAEAFF. The J gene is TRBJ1-1, the V gene TRBV28, with a possible D match to TRBD1 (6 bases). Germline assignment: CDR1 MDHEN and CDR2 SYDVKM. CDR3 size: 14 residues. V was shortened by 3 bases and J by 6 bases, with 14 bases between the two germline ends.

In regard to this clone: A much bigger clone sits one base away, suggesting this may be a read error. This chain uses TRBV7-9 with TRBJ1-5; TRBD1 matches at 10 bases. CDR1 and CDR2 from the germline V gene are SEHNR and FQNEAQ (reference sequence). This CDR3 spans 15 amino acids. V was pared by 5 bases and J by 3 bases, with 4 bases of the junction left unmatched. Here the CDR3 reads CASSLTGGNNQPQHF. CDR3 coding DNA: TGTGCCAGCAGCCTGACAGGGGGCAACAATCAGCCCCAGCATTTT.

Note on this clone: This sequence may be a read error, since a much larger clone differs from it by one base. CDR3 amino acids: CASSGAGRNTESFF. CDR3 coding DNA: TGTGCCAGCAGTGGGGCAGGACGGAACACTGAATCTTTCTTT. This chain links TRBV25-1 with TRBJ1-1; D gene uncertain. CDR3 length equals 14 residues. Germline V CDR1 and CDR2: MGHDK, SYGVNS. Together with reference TRBV25-1 and TRBJ1-1, the CDR3 gives the full variable domain: EADIYQTPRYLVIGTGKKITLECSQTMGHDKMYWYQQDPGMELHLIHYSYGVNSTEKGDLSSESTVSRIRTEHFPLTLESARPSHTSQYLCASSGAGRNTESFFGQGTRLTVV.

V is TRBV5-1 and J is TRBJ2-1, with D possibly called TRBD1 or TRBD2 (6 bases each). CDR1 is SGHRS, CDR2 YFSETQ, per germline. CDR3 length: 14 amino acids. Trimming cost V 0 bases and J 9 bases, with 13 bases left between them. The CDR3 nucleotides read TGCGCCAGCAGCTTGGCCCAGGGGAGGAGTGAGCAGTTCTTC. This gives the protein CASSLAQGRSEQFF.

This chain connects TRBV11-2 to TRBJ2-7, with TRBD1 matching over 10 bases. This CDR3 comprises 15 residues. Losses at the gene ends were 8 bases for V and 4 bases for J; bases not matched to a gene: 11. Germline lookup yields CDR1 SGHAT and CDR2 FQNNGV. CDR3 nucleotide sequence: TGTGCCAGCTCCTACGAGGGACAGGGGCCGTACGAGCAGTACTTC. Translated: CASSYEGQGPYEQYF.

This clone has only a few counts. This chain links TRBV6-5 with TRBJ1-1; D is uncertain. CDR1 is MNHEY, CDR2 SVGAGI, per germline. The CDR3 covers 10 residues. With 10 bases removed from V and 7 bases from J, the gap between germline ends came to 10 bases. This CDR3 is CAIGRSEAFF. The CDR3 DNA reads TGTGCCATCGGACGGAGTGAAGCTTTCTTT.

This clone was observed a single time. The gene calls are TRBV14 and TRBJ1-2; the match to TRBD1 covers 10 bases. The junction had 10 bases not matched to a gene; V was cut back by 4 bases and J by 8 bases. This CDR3 contains 15 residues. CDR1 and CDR2 (germline): SGHDN, FVKESK. The DNA for the CDR3 is TGTGCCAGCAGCCCCACCCGGGACAGGGGCCGGGGCTACACCTTC. Amino acid sequence: CASSPTRDRGRGYTF. The full variable domain, completed using reference TRBV14 and TRBJ1-2, is EAGVTQFPSHSVIEKGQTVTLRCDPISGHDNLYWYRRVMGKEIKFLLHFVKESKQDESGMPNNRFLAERTGGTYSTLKVQPAELEDSGVYFCASSPTRDRGRGYTFGSGTRLTVV.

This clone came up once. The chain recombines TRBV7-2 with TRBJ1-3; TRBD1 is a possible D gene (6 bases). Trimming took 4 bases from V and 7 from J, leaving 14 bases between them. CDR3 length: 14 amino acids. The V gene's germline CDR1 is SGHTA and CDR2 FQGNSA. This chain's CDR3 is CASSYDIQGNTIYF. CDR3 DNA sequence: TGTGCCAGCAGCTACGACATCCAGGGGAACACCATATATTTT.

The chain has TRBV19 and TRBJ1-1; TRBD1 is a possible D gene (6 bases). V was shortened by 8 bases and J by 1 base, with 26 bases between the two germline ends. CDR3 length: 18 amino acids. CDR1 is LNHDA, CDR2 SQIVND, per germline (reference sequence). Here the CDR3 DNA reads TGTGCCAGTCAAAGTATTGCTGGCAGAGGGGGTTGGAACACTGAAGCTTTCTTT. Amino acids: CASQSIAGRGGWNTEAFF. The full variable domain, rest sourced from reference TRBV19 and TRBJ1-1, is DGGITQSPKYLFRKEGQNVTLSCEQNLNHDAMYWYRQDPGQGLRLIYYSQIVNDFQKGDIAEGYSVSREKKESFPLTVTSAQKNPTAFYLCASQSIAGRGGWNTEAFFGQGTRLTVV.

The rearrangement uses TRBV6-4 and TRBJ1-2; 8 bases align to TRBD1. The germline gives CDR1 MRHNA, CDR2 SNTAGT. There are 16 residues in the CDR3. With 5 bases clipped from V and 4 bases from J, the junction kept 12 bases outside the gene matches. CDR3 residues: CASSFPADRGSYGYTF. The DNA of the CDR3 is TGTGCCAGCAGTTTCCCCGCAGACAGGGGAAGCTATGGCTACACCTTC.